This T cell receptor (beta chain) was obtained from a study of T cell responses to AZD1222 COVID-19 vaccine. Overall study results and limits: Within unmutated variant regions lay the reported targets of nearly half of spike-specific TCRs. Females outnumbered males among donors, who were mostly white British; clonal diversity was possibly underestimated. Across the whole spike, CD4 TCRs peaked at regions 160-218 and 743-854. Only a handful of individuals given AZD1222 were seropositive at baseline.

Points on this clone: Its antigen is as yet unknown.

Sequencing was performed with immunoSEQ multiplex PCR; in TCRdb, only in-frame clones are kept and a portion is missing. This table holds 95,000 to 100,000 clones, roughly nine tenths found once. The sequence came from an adult in good health. The material sequenced was peripheral blood, taken on day 0 of AZD1222 vaccination.

The CDR3 bases are TGTGCCAGCAGTTCCCCGGACCGGGAGACGCAGTATTTT. This codes for CASSSPDRETQYF. The chain recombines TRBV27 with TRBJ2-3; weak D call: TRBD2 (6 bases). V dropped 4 bases and J dropped 9 bases, with 14 bases sitting between them. Germline V gives CDR1 MNHEY, CDR2 SMNVEV (reference sequence). The CDR3 extends over 13 amino acids.